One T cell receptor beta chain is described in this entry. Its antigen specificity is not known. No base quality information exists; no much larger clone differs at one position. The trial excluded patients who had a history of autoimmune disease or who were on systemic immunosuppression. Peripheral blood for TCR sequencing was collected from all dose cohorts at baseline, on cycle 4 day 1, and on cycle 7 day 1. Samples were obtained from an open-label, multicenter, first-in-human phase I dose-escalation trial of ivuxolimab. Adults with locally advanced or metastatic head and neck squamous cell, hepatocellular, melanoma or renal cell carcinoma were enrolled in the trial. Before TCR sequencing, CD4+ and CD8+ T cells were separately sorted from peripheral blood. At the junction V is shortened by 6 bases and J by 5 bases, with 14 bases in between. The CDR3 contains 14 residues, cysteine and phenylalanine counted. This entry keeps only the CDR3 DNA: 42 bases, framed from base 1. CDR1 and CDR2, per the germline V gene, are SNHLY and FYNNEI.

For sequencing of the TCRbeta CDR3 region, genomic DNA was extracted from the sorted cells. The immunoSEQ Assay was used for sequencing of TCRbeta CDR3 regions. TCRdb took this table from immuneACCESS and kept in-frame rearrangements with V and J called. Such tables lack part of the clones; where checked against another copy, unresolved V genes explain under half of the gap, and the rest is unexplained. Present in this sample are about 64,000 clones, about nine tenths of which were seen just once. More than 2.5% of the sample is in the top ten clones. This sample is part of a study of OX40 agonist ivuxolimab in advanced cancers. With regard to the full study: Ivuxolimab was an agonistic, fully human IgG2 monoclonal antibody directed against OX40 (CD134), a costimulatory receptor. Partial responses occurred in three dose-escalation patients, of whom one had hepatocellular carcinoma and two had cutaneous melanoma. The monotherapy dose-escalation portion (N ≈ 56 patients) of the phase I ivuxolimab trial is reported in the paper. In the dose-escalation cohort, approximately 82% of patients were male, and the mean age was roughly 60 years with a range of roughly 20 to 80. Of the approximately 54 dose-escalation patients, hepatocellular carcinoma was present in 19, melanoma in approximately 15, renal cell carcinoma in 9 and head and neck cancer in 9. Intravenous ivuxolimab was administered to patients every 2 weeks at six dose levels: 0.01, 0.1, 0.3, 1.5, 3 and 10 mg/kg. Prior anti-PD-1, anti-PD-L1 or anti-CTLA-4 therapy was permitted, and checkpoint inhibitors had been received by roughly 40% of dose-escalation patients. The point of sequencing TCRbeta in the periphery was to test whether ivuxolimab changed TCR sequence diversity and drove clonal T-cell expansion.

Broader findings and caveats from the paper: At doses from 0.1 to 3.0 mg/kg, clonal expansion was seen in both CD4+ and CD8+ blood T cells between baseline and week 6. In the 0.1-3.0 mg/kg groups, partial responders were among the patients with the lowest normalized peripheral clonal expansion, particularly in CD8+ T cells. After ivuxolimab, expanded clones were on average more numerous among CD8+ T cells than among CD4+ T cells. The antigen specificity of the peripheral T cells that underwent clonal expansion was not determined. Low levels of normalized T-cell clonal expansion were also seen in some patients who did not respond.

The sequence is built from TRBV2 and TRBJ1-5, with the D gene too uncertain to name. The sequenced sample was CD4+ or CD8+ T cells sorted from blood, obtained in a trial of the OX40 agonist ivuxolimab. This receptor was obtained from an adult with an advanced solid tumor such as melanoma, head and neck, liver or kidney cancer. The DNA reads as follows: TGTGCCAGCAGGCCAAATCAAGGCGATCAGCCCCAGCATTTT. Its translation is CASRPNQGDQPQHF.